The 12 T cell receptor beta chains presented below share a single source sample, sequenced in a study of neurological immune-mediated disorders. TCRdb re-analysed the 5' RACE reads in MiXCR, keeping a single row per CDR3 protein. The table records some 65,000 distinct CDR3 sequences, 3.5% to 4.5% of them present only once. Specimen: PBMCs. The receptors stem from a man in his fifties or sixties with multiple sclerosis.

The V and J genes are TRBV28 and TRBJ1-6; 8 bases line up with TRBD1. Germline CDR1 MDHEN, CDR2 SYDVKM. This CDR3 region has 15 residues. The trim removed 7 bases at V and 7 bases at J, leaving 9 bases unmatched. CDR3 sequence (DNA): TGTGCCAGCACTCAGGGGGCCGGTAGGAATTCACCCCTCCACTTT. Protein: CASTQGAGRNSPLHF.

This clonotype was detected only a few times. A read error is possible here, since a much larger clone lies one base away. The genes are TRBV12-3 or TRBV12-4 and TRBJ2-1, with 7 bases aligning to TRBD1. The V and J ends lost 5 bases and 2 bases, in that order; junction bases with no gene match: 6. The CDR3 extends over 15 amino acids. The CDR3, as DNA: TGTGCCAGCAGTATTACAGGGGATACCTACAATGAGCAGTTCTTC. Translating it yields CASSITGDTYNEQFF.

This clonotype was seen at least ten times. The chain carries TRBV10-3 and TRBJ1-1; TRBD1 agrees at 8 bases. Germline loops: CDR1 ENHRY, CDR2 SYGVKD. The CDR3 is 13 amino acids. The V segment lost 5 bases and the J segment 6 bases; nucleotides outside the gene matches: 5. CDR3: CAISHQGAPEAFF. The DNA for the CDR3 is TGTGCCATCAGTCACCAGGGGGCCCCTGAAGCTTTCTTT.

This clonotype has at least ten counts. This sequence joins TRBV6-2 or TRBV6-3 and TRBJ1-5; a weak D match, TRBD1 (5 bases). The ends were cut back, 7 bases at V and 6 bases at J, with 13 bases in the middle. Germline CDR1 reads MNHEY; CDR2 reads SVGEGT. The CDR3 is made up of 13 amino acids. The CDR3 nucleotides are TGTGCCAGCAAAAGGACAACTTCTCAGCCCCAGCATTTT. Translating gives CASKRTTSQPQHF.

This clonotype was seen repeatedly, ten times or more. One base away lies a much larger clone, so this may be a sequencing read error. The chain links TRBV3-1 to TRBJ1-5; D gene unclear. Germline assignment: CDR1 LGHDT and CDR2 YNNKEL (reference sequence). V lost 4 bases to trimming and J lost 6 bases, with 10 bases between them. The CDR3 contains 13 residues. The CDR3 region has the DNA TGTGCCAGCAGCCGGGAAAGTAGTCAGCCCCAGCATTTT. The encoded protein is CASSRESSQPQHF.

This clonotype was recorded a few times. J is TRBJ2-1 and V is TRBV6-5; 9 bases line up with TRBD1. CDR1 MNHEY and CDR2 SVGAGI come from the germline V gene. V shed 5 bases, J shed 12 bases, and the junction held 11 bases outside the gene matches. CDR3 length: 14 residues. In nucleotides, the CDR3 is TGTGCCAGCAGTCACGCCGGGACAGGGCTTGGGCAGTTCTTC. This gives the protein CASSHAGTGLGQFF.

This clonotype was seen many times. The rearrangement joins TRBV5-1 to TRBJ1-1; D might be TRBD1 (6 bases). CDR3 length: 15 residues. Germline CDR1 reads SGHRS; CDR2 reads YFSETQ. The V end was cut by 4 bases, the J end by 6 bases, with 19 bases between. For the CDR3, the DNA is TGCGCCAGCAGCCCGCGTAGGGGGTACTTGGCTGAAGCTTTCTTT. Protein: CASSPRRGYLAEAFF.

The CDR3 here is CSAMPGTSAYEQYF. As DNA, the CDR3 is TGCAGTGCCATGCCCGGGACTAGCGCCTACGAGCAGTACTTC. J is TRBJ2-7 and V is TRBV20-1; TRBD2 matches 10 bases. Looked up from germline, CDR1 is DFQATT and CDR2 is SNEGSKA (reference sequence). With V trimmed by 6 bases and J by 2 bases, 7 bases remained unmatched. This CDR3 spans 14 amino acids.

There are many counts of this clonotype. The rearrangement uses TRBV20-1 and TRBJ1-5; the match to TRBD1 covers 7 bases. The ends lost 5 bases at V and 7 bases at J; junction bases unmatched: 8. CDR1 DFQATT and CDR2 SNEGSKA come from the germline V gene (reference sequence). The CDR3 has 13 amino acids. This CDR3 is CSAGTAGGQPQHF. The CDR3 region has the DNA TGCAGTGCTGGGACGGCAGGGGGGCAGCCCCAGCATTTT.

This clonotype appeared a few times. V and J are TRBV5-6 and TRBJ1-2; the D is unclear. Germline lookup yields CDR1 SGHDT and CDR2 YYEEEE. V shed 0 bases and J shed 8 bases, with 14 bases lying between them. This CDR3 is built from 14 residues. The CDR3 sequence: CASSLEERLGGYTF. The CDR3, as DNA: TGTGCCAGCAGCTTGGAGGAAAGACTTGGGGGCTACACCTTC. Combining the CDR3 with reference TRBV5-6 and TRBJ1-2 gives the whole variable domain DAGVTQSPTHLIKTRGQQVTLRCSPKSGHDTVSWYQQALGQGPQFIFQYYEEEERQRGNFPDRFSGHQFPNYSSELNVNALLLGDSALYLCASSLEERLGGYTFGSGTRLTVV.

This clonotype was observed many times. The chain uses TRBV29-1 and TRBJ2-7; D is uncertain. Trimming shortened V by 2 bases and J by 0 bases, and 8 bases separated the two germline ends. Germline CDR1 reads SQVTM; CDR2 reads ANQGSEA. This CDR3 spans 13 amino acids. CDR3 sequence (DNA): TGCAGCGTTGAAAGCAGAAACTCCTACGAGCAGTACTTC. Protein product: CSVESRNSYEQYF.

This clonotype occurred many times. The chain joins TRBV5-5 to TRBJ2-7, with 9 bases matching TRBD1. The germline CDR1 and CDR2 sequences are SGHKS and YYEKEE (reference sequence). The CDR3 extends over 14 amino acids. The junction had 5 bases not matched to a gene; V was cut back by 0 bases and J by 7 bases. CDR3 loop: CASSLDRGRSEQYV. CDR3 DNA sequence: TGTGCCAGCAGCTTGGACAGGGGGCGGTCGGAGCAGTACGTC.